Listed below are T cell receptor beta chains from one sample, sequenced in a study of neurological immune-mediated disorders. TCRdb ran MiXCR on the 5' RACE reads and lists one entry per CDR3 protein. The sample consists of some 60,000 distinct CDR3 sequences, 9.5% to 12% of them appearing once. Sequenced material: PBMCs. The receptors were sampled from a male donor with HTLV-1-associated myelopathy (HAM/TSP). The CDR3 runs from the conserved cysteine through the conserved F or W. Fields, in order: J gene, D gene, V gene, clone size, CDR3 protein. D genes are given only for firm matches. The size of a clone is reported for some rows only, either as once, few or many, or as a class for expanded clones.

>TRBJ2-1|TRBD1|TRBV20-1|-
CSASGVGTGRTYSYNEQFF
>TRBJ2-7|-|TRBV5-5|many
CASSSTSYEQYF
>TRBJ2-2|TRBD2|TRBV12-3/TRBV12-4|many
CASILAGGLGTGELFF
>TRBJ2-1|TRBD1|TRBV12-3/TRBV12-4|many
CASTPGQGMSSYNEQFF
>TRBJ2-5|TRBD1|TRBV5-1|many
CASSPGTVYQETQYF
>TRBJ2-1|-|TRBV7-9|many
CASMRGSYNEQFF
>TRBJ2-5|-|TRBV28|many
CASSPGDQETQYF
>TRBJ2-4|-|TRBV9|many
CASSVGAVDNIQYF
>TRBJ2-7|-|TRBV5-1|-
CASSFTGGGYYEQYF
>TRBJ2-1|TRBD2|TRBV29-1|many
CSVEPGTSGNNEQFF
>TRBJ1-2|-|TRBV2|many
CASSEAVGILGYTF
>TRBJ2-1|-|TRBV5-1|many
CASSFGSGTYNEQFF
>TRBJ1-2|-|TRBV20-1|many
CSARQTNYGYTF
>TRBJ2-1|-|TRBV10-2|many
CASSRTVYNEQFF
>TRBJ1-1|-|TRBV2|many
CASTAGGMVGTEAFF
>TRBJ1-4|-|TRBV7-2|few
CASRHRVVDEKLFF
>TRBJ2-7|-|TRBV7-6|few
CASSLDGSGTYEQYF
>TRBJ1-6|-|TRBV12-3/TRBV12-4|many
CASSLAGTNSPLHF
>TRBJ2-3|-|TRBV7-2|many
CASSEGLFTDTQYF
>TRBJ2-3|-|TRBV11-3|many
CASSLGPPHTQYF
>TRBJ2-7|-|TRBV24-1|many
CATSDASSYEQYF
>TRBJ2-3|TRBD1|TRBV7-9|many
CASTIPPRQGAPFTDTQYF
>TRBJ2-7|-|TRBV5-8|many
CASSVWKGHLSYEQYF
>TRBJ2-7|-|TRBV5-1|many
CASSSPGYEQYF
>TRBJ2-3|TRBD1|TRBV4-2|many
CASSQDSGQGTDTQYF
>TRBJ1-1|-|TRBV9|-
CAISVGLGQVGTEAFF
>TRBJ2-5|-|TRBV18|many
CASSPPRQAQETQYF
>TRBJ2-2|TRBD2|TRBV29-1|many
CSVRGTSGGNDGELFF
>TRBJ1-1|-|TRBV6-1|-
CASSEIRGDTEAFF
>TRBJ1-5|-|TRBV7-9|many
CASSFDDQPQHF
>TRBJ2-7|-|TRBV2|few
CASYGTLSYEQYF
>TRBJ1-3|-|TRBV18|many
CASSPGQLSGNTIYF
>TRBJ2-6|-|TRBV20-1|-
CSAHNIGSGANVLTF
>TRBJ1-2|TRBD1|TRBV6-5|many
CASRLGQGLYGYTF
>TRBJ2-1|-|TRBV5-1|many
CASSLFNEQFF
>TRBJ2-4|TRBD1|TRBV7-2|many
CASSPTQTGNIQYF
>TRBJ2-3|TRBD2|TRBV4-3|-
CASSQDRAGDTQYF
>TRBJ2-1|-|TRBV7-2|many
CASRADTYNEQFF
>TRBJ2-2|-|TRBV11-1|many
CASSLRTAGELFF
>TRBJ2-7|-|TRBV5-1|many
CASQWGTGPDEQYF
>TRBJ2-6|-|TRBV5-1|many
CASSLGNSGANVLTF